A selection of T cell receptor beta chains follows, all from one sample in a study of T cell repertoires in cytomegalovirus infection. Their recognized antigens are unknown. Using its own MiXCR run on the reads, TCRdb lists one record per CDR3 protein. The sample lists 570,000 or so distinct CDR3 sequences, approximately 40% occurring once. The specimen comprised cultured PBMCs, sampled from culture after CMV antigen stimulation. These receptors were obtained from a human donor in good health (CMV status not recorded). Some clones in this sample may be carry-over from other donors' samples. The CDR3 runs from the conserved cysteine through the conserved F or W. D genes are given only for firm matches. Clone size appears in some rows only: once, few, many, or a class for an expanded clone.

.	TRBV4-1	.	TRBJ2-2	TGCGCCAGCAGCCGTCGGGCAAGCTCGAACACCGGGGAGCTGTTTTTT	CASSRRASSNTGELFF
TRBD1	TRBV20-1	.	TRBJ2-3	TGCAGTGCTAGTACAGGGGGCGGGCCAGATACGCAGTATTTT	CSASTGGGPDTQYF
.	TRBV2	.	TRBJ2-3	TGTGCCAGCAGGACGGTAAATACGCAGTATTTT	CASRTVNTQYF
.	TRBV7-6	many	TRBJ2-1	TGTGCCAGCAGCCCGACGGAGGGAACTGAGCAGTTCTTC	CASSPTEGTEQFF
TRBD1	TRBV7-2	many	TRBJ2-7	TGTGCCAGCAGCTTAGTAGGGGACAGTTCCTACGAGCAGTACTTC	CASSLVGDSSYEQYF
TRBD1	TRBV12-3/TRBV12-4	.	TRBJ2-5	TGTGCCAGCAGTCCAGGGGGAGACCAAGAGACCCAGTACTTC	CASSPGGDQETQYF
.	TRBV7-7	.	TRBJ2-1	TGTGCCAGCAGCGTCGGAAGTGCCGCCTACAATGAGCAGTTCTTC	CASSVGSAAYNEQFF
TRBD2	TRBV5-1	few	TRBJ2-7	TGCGCCAGCAGCTTGGAGACCGGGACTAGCGGGGGAAGAATCTACGAGCAGTACTTC	CASSLETGTSGGRIYEQYF
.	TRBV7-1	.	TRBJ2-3	TGTGCCAGCCAACCAGCGCGACCCACAGATACGCAGTATTTT	CASQPARPTDTQYF
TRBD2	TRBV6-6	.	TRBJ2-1	TGTGCCAGCAGTTACTCAATCCCCGGCGGGGGTGGTGGCAATGAGCAGTTCTTC	CASSYSIPGGGGGNEQFF
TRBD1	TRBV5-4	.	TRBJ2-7	TGTGCCAGCAGCTGGATCCCTCTCAGGGGGCGCGGCTCCTACGAGCAGTACTTC	CASSWIPLRGRGSYEQYF
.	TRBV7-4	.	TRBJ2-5	TGTGCCAGCAGCTCACCAACACAGGGTAGGGGAGAGACCCAGTACTTC	CASSSPTQGRGETQYF
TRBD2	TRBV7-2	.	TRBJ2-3	TGTGCCAGCAGCCCCCGCCTAGCGGGCGCATCAGATACGCAGTATTTT	CASSPRLAGASDTQYF
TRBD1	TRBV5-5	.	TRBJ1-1	TGTGCCAGCAGCTTGTTGCAGGGGGCCGCTGAAGCTTTCTTT	CASSLLQGAAEAFF
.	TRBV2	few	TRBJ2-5	TGTGCCAGCAGTGAGGCAGGGCCCGGGACCCAGTACTTC	CASSEAGPGTQYF
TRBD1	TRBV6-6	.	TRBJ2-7	TGTGCCAGCAGTAGGGGGACAGGGCCCCACGAGCAGTACTTC	CASSRGTGPHEQYF
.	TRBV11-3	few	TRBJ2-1	TGTGCCAGCAGCTTCGGAGTAAACAATGAGCAGTTCTTC	CASSFGVNNEQFF
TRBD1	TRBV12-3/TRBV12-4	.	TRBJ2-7	TGTGCCAGCTTGCCAGGGACAGGGGGCGCATACGAGCAGTACTTC	CASLPGTGGAYEQYF
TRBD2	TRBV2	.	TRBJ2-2	TGTGCCAGCGGAACGGAAAGCGGGGGTGGGGAGCTGTTTTTT	CASGTESGGGELFF
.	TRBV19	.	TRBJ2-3	TGTGCCAGTAGTATGGGACCCGCAGATACGCAGTATTTT	CASSMGPADTQYF
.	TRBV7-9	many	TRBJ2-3	TGTGCCAGCAGCTTACGGGGAGCAAGCACAGATACGCAGTATTTT	CASSLRGASTDTQYF
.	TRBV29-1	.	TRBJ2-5	TGCAGCGTTGTCCCCCAGACTAGTCTAGAGACCCAGTACTTC	CSVVPQTSLETQYF
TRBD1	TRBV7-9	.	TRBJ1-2	TGTGCCAGCAGCTTAGATCAGGGGGCTTCTGTTGGCTACACCTTC	CASSLDQGASVGYTF
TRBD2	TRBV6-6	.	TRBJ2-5	TGTGCCAGCAGCCGGGAGGGGGTACGACAAGAGACCCAGTACTTC	CASSREGVRQETQYF
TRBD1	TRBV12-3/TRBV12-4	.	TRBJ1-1	TGTGCCAGCAGTTCGAGACGACAGGGCAACACTGAAGCTTTCTTT	CASSSRRQGNTEAFF
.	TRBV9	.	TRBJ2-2	TGTGCCAGCAGCGCATCGAAGGCCGGGGAGCTGTTTTTT	CASSASKAGELFF
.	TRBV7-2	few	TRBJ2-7	TGTGCCAGCAGCTTTTATGGCGGGACAGCGGGGGTCGAGCAGTACTTC	CASSFYGGTAGVEQYF
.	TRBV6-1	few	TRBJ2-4	TGTGCCAGCCAGGGAGACGGAAACATTCAGTACTTC	CASQGDGNIQYF
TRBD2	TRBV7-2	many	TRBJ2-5	TGTGCCAGCAGCTCGCGGACTAGCGGGGGGCAAGTGACCCAGTACTTC	CASSSRTSGGQVTQYF
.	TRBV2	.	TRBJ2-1	TGTGCCAGCGGCGGGATGGCCAATGAGCAGTTCTTC	CASGGMANEQFF
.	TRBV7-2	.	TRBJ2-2	TGTGCCAGCAGCTCCCGGCCCAGGGCTGGTCCCGGGGAGCTGTTTTTT	CASSSRPRAGPGELFF
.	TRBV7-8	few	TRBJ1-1	TGTGCCAGCAGCGAGGGGGAGGTCACTGAAGCTTTCTTT	CASSEGEVTEAFF
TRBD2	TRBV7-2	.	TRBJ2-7	TGTGCCAGCAGCTACCCCGGGACTAGCGGGAGGGAGCAGTACTTC	CASSYPGTSGREQYF
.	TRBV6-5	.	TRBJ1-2	TGTGCCAGCAATGGAGCTGGCCACGGAGGCTATGGCTACACCTTC	CASNGAGHGGYGYTF
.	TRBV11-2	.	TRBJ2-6	TGTGCCAGCAGCGGGGCCCTGTCTGGGGCCAACGTCCTGACTTTC	CASSGALSGANVLTF
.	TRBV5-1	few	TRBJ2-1	TGCGCCAGCAGCCCGACTAGTGTCAATGAGCAGTTCTTC	CASSPTSVNEQFF
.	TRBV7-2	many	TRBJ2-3	TGTGCCAGCAGCTTAGACTCCGGGACCCACCGGGGGTTCGCAGATACGCAGTATTTT	CASSLDSGTHRGFADTQYF
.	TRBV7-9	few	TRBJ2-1	TGTGCCAGCAGCTCATCCGCCCTGAATGAGCAGTTCTTC	CASSSSALNEQFF
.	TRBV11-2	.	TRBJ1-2	TGTGCCAGCAGCCCCCCTGGGTGGAGGGATGGCTACACCTTC	CASSPPGWRDGYTF
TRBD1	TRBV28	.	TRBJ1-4	TGTGCCAGCCGAGCAACAGGGGGCGGTGAAAAACTGTTTTTT	CASRATGGGEKLFF
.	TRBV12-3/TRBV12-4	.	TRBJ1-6	TGTGCCAGCAGTCGCACCATTCTGGGGACCTATAATTCACCCCTCCACTTT	CASSRTILGTYNSPLHF
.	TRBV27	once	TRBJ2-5	TGTGCCAGCAGTTATGGAGGGGCTCACGAGACCCAGTACTTC	CASSYGGAHETQYF